The next 5 T cell receptor beta chains were all read from a single sample in a study of beta chain features in type 1 diabetes. The authors reverse transcribed all of the isolated RNA, so sequencing captured expressed TCRB transcripts. Produced via immunoSEQ multiplex PCR; TCRdb's table is partial and in-frame only. This sample yields about 140,000 clones, of which approximately 9.8% are seen a single time; 0.65% belongs to the top ten. The sample taken for sequencing was central memory CD4+ T cells from blood. The receptors shown here come from a woman aged 40 to 49 in good health.

This clone was picked up a small number of times. The rearrangement links TRBV5-6 to TRBJ2-7; the D gene is possibly TRBD1 (6 bases). Germline V lookup: CDR1 SGHDT, CDR2 YYEEEE. The CDR3 spans 13 residues. V lost 4 bases and J 12 bases, leaving 20 bases between the germline ends. The DNA for the CDR3 is TGTGCCAGCAGCATATCTCGGGGCAGGGGATCGTACTTC. It translates to CASSISRGRGSYF.

This clone was observed a few times. This sequence joins TRBV11-2 and TRBJ1-1; D is perhaps TRBD1 (6 bases). Between the trimmed V and J ends, which lost 5 bases and 1 base, there was a span of 20 bases. Germline V gives CDR1 SGHAT, CDR2 FQNNGV. The CDR3 consists of 17 residues. The CDR3 here is CASSRGGGMSPNTEAFF. The CDR3 region has the DNA TGTGCCAGCAGCCGAGGGGGGGGTATGTCCCCGAACACTGAAGCTTTCTTT.

V is TRBV5-4 and J is TRBJ1-1, with 9 bases fitting TRBD1. Germline V CDR1 and CDR2: SGHNT, YYREEE (reference sequence). This CDR3 contains 14 residues. The junction had 3 bases not matched to a gene; V was cut back by 3 bases and J by 3 bases. The CDR3 region is CASSSGQGYTEAFF. In DNA, the CDR3 is TGTGCCAGCAGCTCGGGACAGGGATACACTGAAGCTTTCTTT.

This sequence joins TRBV10-1 and TRBJ2-5, with D possibly matching TRBD1 (5 bases). The CDR3 totals 13 residues. CDR1 and CDR2 from the germline V gene are WNHNN and SYGVQD (reference sequence). Trimming shortened V by 10 bases and J by 13 bases, and 25 bases separated the two germline ends. CDR3 region: CATTDRGFYRRYF. CDR3 bases: TGCGCCACCACTGATAGGGGCTTTTACCGACGGTACTTC.

This chain's CDR3 is CASSLPLLGGGYEQYF. The DNA of the CDR3 is TGTGCCAGCAGCCTCCCCCTTTTGGGCGGGGGCTACGAGCAGTACTTC. The chain carries TRBV5-8 and TRBJ2-7, with 7 nucleotides matching TRBD2. This CDR3 comprises 16 residues. Trimming cost V 4 bases and J 3 bases; bases outside gene matches: 13. The germline V gene has CDR1 SGHTS and CDR2 YDEGEE.